These T cell receptor beta chains were read from a single sample in a study of blood T cell repertoires in COVID-19. TCRdb's copy holds only in-frame clones and misses some; the assay was immunoSEQ multiplex PCR. The repertoire consists of more than 95,000 clones, with roughly 84% occurring once and the leading ten covering 5% to 8%. The sequenced material came from peripheral blood. Source of these receptors: a human donor in a cohort sampled during active COVID-19. Each CDR3 is given with its conserved first and last residue. Fields, in order: D gene, V gene, clone size, J gene, CDR3 protein, CDR3 DNA. A D gene is named only where the DNA matches it firmly. Clone sizes are given selectively: once, few, many, or a class where the clone is expanded.

>-|TRBV27|few|TRBJ2-7
CASVGSSLYEQYF
TGTGCCAGCGTGGGCAGCAGTTTGTACGAGCAGTACTTC
>-|TRBV2|-|TRBJ1-5
CASNLQGSPELAQHF
TGTGCCAGCAATTTACAGGGTTCTCCCGAATTGGCCCAGCATTTT
>-|TRBV19|-|TRBJ2-1
CASSISRGPYNEQFF
TGTGCCAGTAGTATTTCGCGGGGCCCCTACAATGAGCAGTTCTTC
>TRBD1|TRBV30|once|TRBJ1-6
CAWSRDRGDSPLHF
TGTGCCTGGAGTCGGGACAGGGGAGATTCACCCCTCCACTTT
>TRBD2|TRBV11-2|-|TRBJ2-1
CASSAGIAGGEQFF
TGTGCCAGCAGCGCTGGAATAGCGGGGGGGGAGCAGTTCTTC
>TRBD2|TRBV7-3|-|TRBJ2-1
CASSLTLWGLAGDGNEQFF
TGTGCCAGCAGCTTAACCCTGTGGGGACTAGCGGGAGATGGCAATGAGCAGTTCTTC
>-|TRBV9|-|TRBJ2-5
CASSVARQGQETQYF
TGTGCCAGCAGCGTAGCAAGGCAGGGCCAAGAGACCCAGTACTTC
>TRBD2|TRBV5-1|-|TRBJ2-7
CASSFIAGPTEEQYF
TGCGCCAGCAGTTTTATAGCGGGGCCTACGGAAGAGCAGTACTTC
>-|TRBV28|-|TRBJ2-1
CASSLYGSSYNEQFF
TGTGCCAGCAGTTTATACGGTAGCTCCTACAATGAGCAGTTCTTC
>-|TRBV19|-|TRBJ1-5
CASSIFWGGRPQHF
TGTGCCAGTAGTATCTTCTGGGGAGGGCGGCCCCAGCATTTT
>-|TRBV5-6|once|TRBJ2-7
CASSPSGDSYEQYF
TGTGCCAGCAGCCCCTCCGGAGACAGTTACGAGCAGTACTTC
>-|TRBV7-3|-|TRBJ1-1
CASSLNAVRDTEAFF
TGTGCCAGCAGCTTAAATGCAGTGAGGGACACTGAAGCTTTCTTT
>-|TRBV27|-|TRBJ1-2
CASSLSQDPRGYTF
TGTGCCAGCAGTTTATCACAGGACCCGCGGGGCTACACCTTC
>-|TRBV12-3/TRBV12-4|-|TRBJ2-1
CASSFWGPVEQFF
TGTGCCAGCAGTTTTTGGGGGCCCGTTGAGCAGTTCTTC
>-|TRBV28|-|TRBJ2-5
CASSLRQLVAQYF
TGTGCCAGCAGTTTACGACAGCTCGTAGCCCAGTACTTC
>TRBD2|TRBV4-2|-|TRBJ2-5
CASSQPLAGVRETQYF
TGTGCCAGCAGCCAACCTCTAGCGGGGGTCCGGGAGACCCAGTACTTC
>-|TRBV29-1|-|TRBJ1-3
CSVRGGSGNTIYF
TGCAGCGTGAGAGGGGGTTCTGGAAACACCATATATTTT
>TRBD1|TRBV7-2|-|TRBJ2-1
CASSLDGTGVLKQFF
TGTGCCAGCAGCTTAGATGGGACAGGGGTTCTAAAGCAGTTCTTC
>-|TRBV3-1/TRBV3-2|-|TRBJ2-1
CASSQGGEQFF
TGTGCCAGCAGCCAAGGAGGTGAGCAGTTCTTC
>TRBD1|TRBV28|-|TRBJ1-1
CASSSRDRGLDTEAFF
TGTGCCAGCAGTTCAAGGGACAGGGGGCTCGACACTGAAGCTTTCTTT
>-|TRBV9|-|TRBJ1-1
CASSVDMGRGSEAFF
TGTGCCAGCAGCGTAGATATGGGGCGCGGATCTGAAGCTTTCTTT
>-|TRBV18|-|TRBJ2-1
CASSLRGIDEQFF
TGTGCCAGCTCTCTTAGGGGGATCGATGAGCAGTTCTTC
>TRBD1|TRBV9|-|TRBJ1-2
CASSVAQGYGYTF
TGTGCCAGCAGCGTAGCACAGGGGTATGGCTACACCTTC
>TRBD2|TRBV10-3|-|TRBJ2-3
CAISEWLAGGLGSTDTQYF
TGTGCCATCAGTGAGTGGCTAGCGGGAGGGTTAGGTAGCACAGATACGCAGTATTTT
>TRBD1|TRBV7-9|few|TRBJ1-1
CASSGRTGLSTEAFF
TGTGCCAGCAGCGGAAGGACAGGGTTGAGCACTGAAGCTTTCTTT
>-|TRBV6-5|once|TRBJ1-1
CASSYSPGNTEAFF
TGTGCCAGCAGTTACTCTCCAGGGAACACTGAAGCTTTCTTT
>TRBD2|TRBV18|-|TRBJ2-2
CASSPPGLAKTGELFF
TGTGCCAGCTCACCCCCGGGACTAGCAAAAACCGGGGAGCTGTTTTTT
>TRBD2|TRBV7-3|few|TRBJ2-3
CASSLTSLAGDTQYF
TGTGCCAGCAGCTTAACCTCCCTAGCGGGAGATACGCAGTATTTT
>-|TRBV13|-|TRBJ2-5
CASSFSGSEAMETQYF
TGTGCCAGCAGCTTCTCGGGTTCGGAGGCAATGGAGACCCAGTACTTC
>-|TRBV4-2|-|TRBJ1-6
CASSQAAGNNNSPLHF
TGTGCCAGCAGCCAAGCGGCAGGCAACAATAATTCACCCCTCCACTTT
>TRBD2|TRBV11-1|-|TRBJ2-1
CASSRGTSERGNEQFF
TGTGCCAGCAGCAGGGGGACTAGCGAAAGGGGTAATGAGCAGTTCTTC
>-|TRBV6-5|-|TRBJ1-2
CASSYSVLDGYTF
TGTGCCAGCAGTTACAGCGTTCTGGATGGCTACACCTTC
>-|TRBV6-5|-|TRBJ1-2
CASSYSMGLGNHGYTF
TGTGCCAGCAGTTACTCGATGGGGCTAGGAAACCATGGCTACACCTTC
>TRBD1|TRBV6-1|-|TRBJ1-5
CASSETGHQPQHF
TGTGCCAGCAGTGAGACAGGGCATCAGCCCCAGCATTTT
>TRBD2|TRBV7-6|-|TRBJ2-1
CASSLSGGAYEQFF
TGTGCCAGCAGCCTTAGCGGGGGGGCGTATGAGCAGTTCTTC
>TRBD1|TRBV11-2|-|TRBJ1-2
CASSLDATGSYGYTF
TGTGCCAGCAGCTTAGACGCGACAGGGAGCTATGGCTACACCTTC
>TRBD2|TRBV30|-|TRBJ2-1
CAWSVIAGGNNEQFF
TGTGCCTGGAGTGTGATAGCGGGAGGGAACAATGAGCAGTTCTTC
>-|TRBV5-1|-|TRBJ2-7
CASSLFSTDSSYEQYF
TGCGCCAGCAGCTTGTTCTCTACCGACAGCTCCTACGAGCAGTACTTC
>-|TRBV5-6|once|TRBJ2-3
CASSLGGDTDTQYF
TGTGCCAGCAGCTTGGGCGGGGACACAGATACGCAGTATTTT
>-|TRBV11-2|-|TRBJ1-4
CASSLSATNEKLFF
TGTGCCAGCAGCCTATCTGCAACTAATGAAAAACTGTTTTTT
>-|TRBV14|few|TRBJ2-2
CASSQDQGRRTGELFF
TGTGCCAGCAGCCAAGATCAGGGGCGGAGGACCGGGGAGCTGTTTTTT
>TRBD1|TRBV10-3|-|TRBJ1-1
CATRDRNTEAFF
TGTGCCACCCGGGACAGGAACACTGAAGCTTTCTTT
>-|TRBV25-1|-|TRBJ2-3
CASSEFTGRAGTDTQYF
TGTGCCAGCAGTGAATTCACGGGCAGGGCCGGGACAGATACGCAGTATTTT
>TRBD2|TRBV28|once|TRBJ2-7
CASSFGGGGSAYEQYF
TGTGCCAGCAGCTTTGGGGGGGGAGGGTCCGCCTACGAGCAGTACTTC
>-|TRBV7-9|-|TRBJ2-1
CASSPVEGSSYNEQFF
TGTGCCAGCAGCCCAGTGGAGGGGAGCTCCTACAATGAGCAGTTCTTC
>TRBD1|TRBV11-1|-|TRBJ2-7
CASSLARGQAYEQYF
TGTGCCAGCAGCTTAGCTCGAGGACAGGCCTACGAGCAGTACTTC
>-|TRBV6-5|-|TRBJ2-3
CASRRQVGDTQYF
TGTGCCAGCAGACGACAGGTGGGGGATACGCAGTATTTT
>-|TRBV27|-|TRBJ1-5
CASSRVFSAEETLQPQHF
TGTGCCAGCAGCAGGGTTTTCTCTGCCGAAGAAACTCTACAGCCCCAGCATTTT
>-|TRBV30|-|TRBJ2-1
CAWSARLGYNEQFF
TGTGCCTGGAGTGCTAGGCTCGGCTACAATGAGCAGTTCTTC
>-|TRBV27|-|TRBJ1-6
CASSLGFSPLHF
TGTGCCAGCAGTCTAGGATTTTCACCCCTCCACTTT
>-|TRBV25-1|-|TRBJ1-2
CASSEYNTANGYTF
TGTGCCAGCAGTGAATATAACACAGCAAATGGCTACACCTTC
>TRBD2|TRBV27|-|TRBJ2-3
CASSPHPALAGASTDTQYF
TGTGCCAGCAGTCCCCACCCTGCACTAGCGGGGGCGAGCACAGATACGCAGTATTTT
>-|TRBV7-2|once|TRBJ2-5
CASSPASVETQYF
TGTGCCAGCAGCCCTGCTAGTGTCGAGACCCAGTACTTC
>-|TRBV28|-|TRBJ2-6
CASSLWSSGANVLTF
TGTGCCAGCAGTTTATGGAGCTCTGGGGCCAACGTCCTGACTTTC
>-|TRBV4-2|once|TRBJ2-7
CASSQTDGAYEQYF
TGTGCCAGCAGCCAAACGGACGGGGCCTACGAGCAGTACTTC
>TRBD1|TRBV27|-|TRBJ2-7
CASSFQTGSSYEQYF
TGTGCCAGCAGTTTCCAGACAGGGAGCTCCTACGAGCAGTACTTC
>-|TRBV7-2|-|TRBJ1-4
CASSSDGGIDEKLFF
TGTGCCAGCAGCTCGGACGGAGGGATTGATGAAAAACTGTTTTTT